These 8 T cell receptor beta chains were all obtained from the same sample, sequenced in a study of blood T cell repertoires in COVID-19 (dated by TCRdb to the early 2020s). The method behind the library was the immunoSEQ multiplex PCR assay. As stored in TCRdb, this immuneACCESS dataset retains in-frame rearrangements with V and J assigned. A fraction of the clones does not appear; measured against another copy, unresolved V genes explain less than half of the discrepancy, and the remainder lacks a known reason. This sample lists roughly 260,000 clones; around 87% were detected once. The ten largest make up less than 3% of the sample. The specimen sequenced was peripheral blood. The receptor source for this set is a woman between 50 and 59 years old with acute or convalescent COVID-19.

This clone came up a few times. This chain joins TRBV30 and TRBJ1-5; TRBD1 agrees at 7 bases. The V segment lost 1 base and the J segment 3 bases; nucleotides outside the gene matches: 3. The CDR3 loop spans 14 amino acids. CDR1 is GTSNPN, CDR2 SVGIG, per germline (reference sequence). The CDR3 protein is CAWSEGQINQPQHF. CDR3 sequence (DNA): TGTGCCTGGAGTGAGGGACAGATCAATCAGCCCCAGCATTTT.

This chain connects TRBV5-6 to TRBJ2-3, with TRBD2 matching over 12 bases. The J segment lost 2 bases and the V segment lost 5 bases, leaving 9 bases of the junction unmatched. The CDR3 runs to 17 residues. Germline assignment: CDR1 SGHDT and CDR2 YYEEEE. The CDR3 spells CASRLLAGGHATDTQYF. For the CDR3, the DNA is TGTGCCAGCAGACTTCTAGCGGGAGGGCACGCCACAGATACGCAGTATTTT.

A note on this clone: Additional DNA sequences in this sample encode the identical CDR3. This sequence joins TRBV5-1 and TRBJ2-1; TRBD2 matches 7 bases. Looked up from germline, CDR1 is SGHRS and CDR2 is YFSETQ. CDR3 length: 15 amino acids. V gave up 0 bases and J gave up 4 bases; unmatched junction bases: 4. The DNA of the CDR3 is TGCGCCAGCAGCTTGGGGCTAGCGGATTACAATGAGCAGTTCTTC. Translation gives CASSLGLADYNEQFF. Full variable domain (missing parts from reference TRBV5-1 and TRBJ2-1): KAGVTQTPRYLIKTRGQQVTLSCSPISGHRSVSWYQQTPGQGLQFLFEYFSETQRNKGNFPGRFSGRQFSNSRSEMNVSTLELGDSALYLCASSLGLADYNEQFFGPGTRLTVL.

The rearrangement links TRBV7-3 to TRBJ2-7; 9 bases agree with TRBD2. CDR3 length equals 16 residues. V was clipped by 3 bases and J by 3 bases; unmatched bases: 9. Germline V gene lookup returns CDR1 SGHTA and CDR2 FQGTGA. The chain's CDR3 is CASSLLPAGGNYEQYF. The CDR3, as DNA: TGTGCCAGCAGCTTGTTACCAGCGGGGGGAAACTACGAGCAGTACTTC.

The V call is TRBV5-1, the J call TRBJ2-7; no firm D call. Germline CDR1 reads SGHRS; CDR2 reads YFSETQ. V lost 1 base and J 1 base, leaving 9 bases between the germline ends. This CDR3 region has 14 residues. CDR3 loop: CASSLNRRSYEQYF. The CDR3 DNA reads as TGCGCCAGCAGCTTGAATCGCAGGTCCTACGAGCAGTACTTC.

This sequence joins TRBV9 and TRBJ2-2; D gene ambiguous. Trimming removed 2 bases from V and 6 bases from J, with 8 bases in between. In germline, CDR1 is SGDLS, CDR2 YYNGEE. The length of the CDR3 is 13 residues. The chain's CDR3 is CASSVLVSGELFF. The CDR3 DNA sequence: TGTGCCAGCAGCGTCTTAGTTTCCGGGGAGCTGTTTTTT.

This chain links TRBV7-9 with TRBJ1-5; 8 nucleotides match TRBD1. Germline V CDR1 and CDR2: SEHNR, FQNEAQ (reference sequence). This CDR3 has 15 residues. V dropped 3 bases and J dropped 3; count of bases not matched to a gene: 4. The CDR3 coding sequence is TGTGCCAGCAGCTTGACAGGGGCTGACAATCAGCCCCAGCATTTT. Amino acid sequence: CASSLTGADNQPQHF.

This clone was seen a few times. The chain joins TRBV11-2 to TRBJ1-2; D is uncertain. Trimming left V 7 bases short and J 7 bases short, with 10 bases between. Germline V gene lookup returns CDR1 SGHAT and CDR2 FQNNGV. The CDR3 is 11 residues long. For the CDR3, the DNA is TGTGCCAGCACCGGGTTAACTGGCTACACCTTC. This codes for CASTGLTGYTF.